The 21 T cell receptor beta chains below all came from one sample that was sequenced in a study of blood T cell repertoires in COVID-19. Sequencing used immunoSEQ multiplex PCR; TCRdb keeps in-frame clones, though not all of them. The sample contains around 300,000 clones, roughly nine tenths of which appear only once. Sequences were obtained from PBMCs or T cells enriched from blood (not recorded which). The source is a woman aged 18 to 35 who had recovered from COVID-19.

The chain joins TRBV5-1 to TRBJ1-2; D gene ambiguous. The CDR3 consists of 13 residues. Trimming removed 4 bases at V and 3 bases at J, with 10 bases between. Germline V lookup: CDR1 SGHRS, CDR2 YFSETQ. The CDR3 DNA is TGCGCCAGCAGCCGTCCCGGGGACTATGGCTACACCTTC. Its translation: CASSRPGDYGYTF.

The chain carries TRBV6-1 and TRBJ1-5; 7 bases agree with TRBD1. The length of the CDR3 is 16 residues. V shed 3 bases and J 2 bases; nucleotides not matched to a gene: 7. Per germline, CDR1 MNHNS and CDR2 SASEGT. Written as DNA, the CDR3 is TGTGCCAGCAGTGATCGACAGGGTATTGGCAATCAGCCCCAGCATTTT. Its translation: CASSDRQGIGNQPQHF.

The rearrangement joins TRBV28 to TRBJ2-4, with unresolved D. V dropped 5 bases and J dropped 0 bases, with 14 bases sitting between them. CDR3 length: 16 amino acids. Germline values: CDR1 MDHEN, CDR2 SYDVKM. CDR3 amino acids: CASSPHIALAKNIQYF. The CDR3, as DNA: TGTGCCAGCAGTCCGCACATAGCCCTAGCCAAAAACATTCAGTACTTC.

The rearrangement joins TRBV30 to TRBJ1-2; TRBD1 matches 11 bases. The CDR3 totals 16 residues. Germline-derived CDR1 and CDR2 are GTSNPN and SVGIG (reference sequence). The trim removed 5 bases at V and 0 bases at J, leaving 8 bases unmatched. The CDR3 DNA reads as TGTGCCTGGGCACCGGGACAGGGGGTAGCTAACTATGGCTACACCTTC. Its protein is CAWAPGQGVANYGYTF.

The gene calls are TRBV7-3 and TRBJ1-1; D not certain. The ends were cut back, 1 base at V and 5 bases at J, with 8 bases in the middle. CDR3 length equals 13 residues. CDR1 is SGHTA, CDR2 FQGTGA, per germline. The CDR3 nucleotides read TGTGCCAGCAGCTTAATGGCGGGGACTGAAGCTTTCTTT. Translating gives CASSLMAGTEAFF.

J is TRBJ2-1 and V is TRBV2; the match to TRBD2 covers 12 bases. In germline, CDR1 is SNHLY, CDR2 FYNNEI. V lost 6 bases to trimming and J lost 2 bases; unmatched junction nucleotides: 2. This CDR3 contains 15 residues. Here the CDR3 reads CASRRTSGTYNEQFF. The CDR3 DNA follows: TGTGCCAGCAGGAGGACTAGCGGGACCTACAATGAGCAGTTCTTC.

V and J are TRBV19 and TRBJ1-5, with D unclear. The germline V gene encodes CDR1 LNHDA and CDR2 SQIVND (reference sequence). The V gene lost 2 bases and the J gene lost 4 bases, with 6 bases spanning the gap. CDR3 size: 13 residues. The CDR3 DNA follows: TGTGCCAGTAGTATATCGGAGAATCAGCCCCAGCATTTT. Translated: CASSISENQPQHF.

The chain is built from TRBV7-6 and TRBJ1-3; 8 bases align to TRBD1. V shed 5 bases and J 2 bases; nucleotides not matched to a gene: 5. CDR3 size: 15 residues. The V gene's germline CDR1 is SGHVS and CDR2 FNYEAQ. DNA of the CDR3: TGTGCCAGCAGCCCGACAGGGGCCCCTGGAAACACCATATATTTT. This codes for CASSPTGAPGNTIYF. Filled out from reference TRBV7-6 and TRBJ1-3, the complete variable domain reads GAGVSQSPRYKVTKRGQDVALRCDPISGHVSLYWYRQALGQGPEFLTYFNYEAQQDKSGLPNDRFSAERPEGSISTLTIQRTEQRDSAMYRCASSPTGAPGNTIYFGEGSWLTVV.

This rearrangement joins TRBV3-1 (or the pseudogene TRBV3-2) to TRBJ1-5; D may be TRBD1 (5 bases). The CDR3 is made up of 15 amino acids. The V gene lost 0 bases and the J gene lost 4 bases, with 10 bases spanning the gap. In germline, CDR1 is LGHDT, CDR2 YNNKEL (reference sequence). This CDR3 reads CASSQDITGNQPQHF. CDR3 DNA: TGTGCCAGCAGCCAAGATATCACAGGAAATCAGCCCCAGCATTTT.

V and J are TRBV28 and TRBJ2-4, with 7 bases lining up with TRBD1. Germline V gives CDR1 MDHEN, CDR2 SYDVKM. Unmatched junction bases numbered 7, after V lost 5 bases and J lost 0 bases. This CDR3 region has 16 residues. The CDR3 loop reads CASSPRTGVAKNIQYF. DNA for the CDR3: TGTGCCAGCAGTCCCCGGACAGGAGTAGCCAAAAACATTCAGTACTTC.

The chain has TRBV19 and TRBJ1-2; D might be TRBD1 (6 bases). Germline CDR1 is LNHDA and CDR2 is SQIVND (reference sequence). The CDR3 runs to 15 residues. The germline V and J ends were trimmed by 3 bases and 4 bases, with 15 bases remaining between them. CDR3 bases: TGTGCCAGTAGTATTTGGACAGTCGCGGGCTATGGCTACACCTTC. Residues: CASSIWTVAGYGYTF.

The chain has TRBV28 and TRBJ1-1, with D possibly matching TRBD1 (6 bases). The V gene lost 5 bases and the J gene lost 4 bases, with 14 bases spanning the gap. The germline gives CDR1 MDHEN, CDR2 SYDVKM. This CDR3 is 14 amino acids long. CDR3 DNA sequence: TGTGCCAGCAGTCTAGTGGGGGGGCGCACTGAAGCTTTCTTT. Amino acid sequence: CASSLVGGRTEAFF.

The V call is TRBV28, the J call TRBJ2-7, with D possibly TRBD1 on 5 matching bases. Looked up from germline, CDR1 is MDHEN and CDR2 is SYDVKM. The CDR3 consists of 13 residues. Trimming shortened V by 5 bases and J by 4 bases, and 12 bases separated the two germline ends. The CDR3: CASSPQGFYEQYF. The CDR3 DNA reads as TGTGCCAGCAGTCCCCAGGGTTTTTACGAGCAGTACTTC.

This rearrangement joins TRBV21-1 to TRBJ1-2; no DNA check was done on the table's D call, TRBD1. TRBV21-1 is an annotated pseudogene. This CDR3 comprises 18 residues. The CDR3 DNA reads as TGTGCCAGCAGCAAAGTAGGTCGACAGGGGGCAGTGGGCTATGGCTACACCTTC. Translating it yields CASSKVGRQGAVGYGYTF.

The CDR3: CASTNSTQTNEQFF. DNA of the CDR3: TGTGCCAGCACCAACTCGACTCAAACCAATGAGCAGTTCTTC. The chain recombines TRBV5-4 with TRBJ2-1; D is unclear. Per germline, CDR1 SGHNT and CDR2 YYREEE (reference sequence). CDR3 size: 14 residues. Trimming took 6 bases from V and 6 from J, leaving 16 bases between them.

The V gene is TRBV6-5, the J gene TRBJ1-5; no firm D call. Germline V gene data show CDR1 as MNHEY and CDR2 as SVGAGI. This CDR3 spans 15 amino acids. The germline V and J ends were trimmed by 6 bases and 4 bases, with 16 bases remaining between them. This chain's CDR3 is CASSPAGEGNQPQHF. In DNA, the CDR3 is TGTGCCAGCAGCCCGGCGGGTGAGGGAAATCAGCCCCAGCATTTT.

The V call is TRBV28, the J call TRBJ1-2, with D perhaps matching TRBD1 (5 bases). The CDR3 is made up of 16 amino acids. Germline V gives CDR1 MDHEN, CDR2 SYDVKM. V was shortened by 4 bases and J by 1 base, with 16 bases between the two germline ends. Written as DNA, the CDR3 is TGTGCCAGCAGTTCTAGAGACAGAATAATTAACTATGGCTACACCTTC. It yields the protein CASSSRDRIINYGYTF.

This chain connects TRBV7-6 to TRBJ2-3, with D tentatively TRBD2 (5 bases). The V and J ends lost 2 bases and 1 base respectively, with 13 bases between them. Per germline, CDR1 SGHVS and CDR2 FNYEAQ. The CDR3 has 16 amino acids. The CDR3 bases are TGTGCCAGCAGCTTACAGGTGGAAGCGGGCACAGATACGCAGTATTTT. It translates to CASSLQVEAGTDTQYF.

The chain links TRBV7-9 to TRBJ1-4; TRBD1 is a possible D gene (5 bases). Trimming took off 2 bases at V and 3 bases at J, with 10 bases between the two ends. The CDR3 length is 15 residues. Germline-derived CDR1 and CDR2 are SEHNR and FQNEAQ (reference sequence). The CDR3 nucleotides are TGTGCCAGCAGCTTATTTCAGGGATCTAATGAAAAACTGTTTTTT. It translates to CASSLFQGSNEKLFF.

The chain recombines TRBV9 with TRBJ1-5, with no clear D. Germline-derived CDR1 and CDR2 are SGDLS and YYNGEE. The CDR3 contains 15 residues. The V gene lost 3 bases and the J gene lost 2 bases, with 12 bases spanning the gap. CDR3 loop: CASSATPQGNQPQHF. The CDR3 coding sequence is TGTGCCAGCAGCGCAACTCCTCAGGGCAATCAGCCCCAGCATTTT. The whole variable domain, filled in from reference TRBV9 and TRBJ1-5, reads DSGVTQTPKHLITATGQRVTLRCSPRSGDLSVYWYQQSLDQGLQFLIQYYNGEERAKGNILERFSAQQFPDLHSELNLSSLELGDSALYFCASSATPQGNQPQHFGDGTRLSIL.

The chain links TRBV3-1 (or the pseudogene TRBV3-2) to TRBJ1-1; D might be TRBD1 (6 bases). CDR1 is LGHDT, CDR2 YNNKEL, per germline (reference sequence). The CDR3 sequence is 16 residues long. The V gene lost 0 bases and the J gene lost 3 bases, with 14 bases spanning the gap. The CDR3 bases are TGTGCCAGCAGCCAAGATATAAGGCAGGGGTACACTGAAGCTTTCTTT. It is translated as CASSQDIRQGYTEAFF.